A single sample gave rise to the 6 T cell receptor beta chains below, sequenced in a study of T cell responses to AZD1222 COVID-19 vaccine. Profiled with immunoSEQ multiplex PCR; TCRdb holds only in-frame clones, not every one. Here the sample spans 110,000 to 150,000 clones, 93% being singletons. The material was peripheral blood, obtained on day 0 of AZD1222 vaccination. All receptors derive from an adult in good health.

This rearrangement joins TRBV2 to TRBJ1-5; D unresolved. Germline CDR1 is SNHLY and CDR2 is FYNNEI. Trimming stripped 2 bases from V and 3 bases from J, with 2 bases between. This CDR3 is 12 amino acids long. CDR3 protein: CASSEINQPQHF. CDR3 in DNA: TGTGCCAGCAGTGAAATCAATCAGCCCCAGCATTTT.

This clone was recorded only once. This sequence joins TRBV5-4 and TRBJ2-3, with D perhaps matching TRBD2 (5 bases). Trimming left V 6 bases short and J 0 bases short, with 14 bases between. From germline, CDR1 is SGHNT and CDR2 YYREEE (reference sequence). This CDR3 region has 15 residues. The CDR3 DNA reads TGTGCCAGCATCCCCGACGGACTCAGCACAGATACGCAGTATTTT. Amino acid sequence: CASIPDGLSTDTQYF. The full variable domain, in which reference TRBV5-4 and TRBJ2-3 provide the parts outside the CDR3, is ETGVTQSPTHLIKTRGQQVTLRCSSQSGHNTVSWYQQALGQGPQFIFQYYREEENGRGNFPPRFSGLQFPNYSSELNVNALELDDSALYLCASIPDGLSTDTQYFGPGTRLTVL.

The genes are TRBV28 and TRBJ2-3; 7 bases are a match to TRBD1. With 9 bases clipped from V and 1 base from J, the junction kept 10 bases outside the gene matches. The CDR3 is 15 amino acids. Germline V lookup: CDR1 MDHEN, CDR2 SYDVKM. The CDR3 DNA reads TGTGCCAGTATCCGACCGGGACAGCGCACAGATACGCAGTATTTT. This gives the protein CASIRPGQRTDTQYF.

The chain links TRBV19 to TRBJ2-1, with D perhaps assigned TRBD1 or TRBD2 (5 bases each). Germline V gene lookup returns CDR1 LNHDA and CDR2 SQIVND (reference sequence). V was trimmed by 1 base and J by 1 base, leaving 11 bases between them. There are 16 residues in the CDR3. The CDR3 region has the DNA TGTGCCAGTAGTATAGGGGACGACGGATCCTACAATGAGCAGTTCTTC. This sequence encodes CASSIGDDGSYNEQFF.

This chain connects TRBV5-4 to TRBJ2-5; TRBD2 aligns across 11 bases. CDR1 and CDR2 from the germline V gene are SGHNT and YYREEE (reference sequence). CDR3 size: 15 residues. V was clipped by 0 bases and J by 7 bases; unmatched bases: 5. As DNA, the CDR3 is TGTGCCAGCAGCTTGGACCTAGCGGGGGGAGGGACCCAGTACTTC. Its translation is CASSLDLAGGGTQYF. Full variable domain (outside the CDR3, taken from reference TRBV5-4 and TRBJ2-5): ETGVTQSPTHLIKTRGQQVTLRCSSQSGHNTVSWYQQALGQGPQFIFQYYREEENGRGNFPPRFSGLQFPNYSSELNVNALELDDSALYLCASSLDLAGGGTQYFGPGTRLLVL.

The V call is TRBV27, the J call TRBJ1-4, with D uncertain. Trimming removed 3 bases at V and 8 bases at J, with 10 bases between. The V gene's germline CDR1 is MNHEY and CDR2 SMNVEV (reference sequence). The CDR3 loop spans 13 amino acids. Written as DNA, the CDR3 is TGTGCCAGCAGTTTGAACCCAGTCGAAAAACTGTTTTTT. It is translated as CASSLNPVEKLFF.